This entry is about one TCR beta chain. Antigen unknown. A second PCR of 7 to 11 cycles used a sample-barcoded 5' primer and a J-beta primer mix. TCRdb fed the 5' RACE reads into MiXCR, producing one record per CDR3 protein. Of 1 million or so distinct CDR3 sequences detected, 40% to 55% appear once; the ten largest clones hold 18%. Germline V gene data show CDR1 as SGHTA and CDR2 as FQGNSA. The length of the CDR3 is 16 residues. V was shortened by 1 base and J by 1 base, with 13 bases between the two germline ends. The sample comes from a study of blood T cells in healthy people across ages. Regarding the study as a whole: Because donor CMV status was unknown, expanded clonotype changes were possibly confounded.

The chain recombines TRBV7-2 with TRBJ1-1, with D maybe TRBD1 (5 bases). Specimen: blood. The source is a woman aged 55-70 years in good health. The CDR3 DNA follows: TGTGCCAGCAGCTTAGTAGGGGCAGGGACGAACACTGAAGCTTTCTTT. Amino acid sequence: CASSLVGAGTNTEAFF.